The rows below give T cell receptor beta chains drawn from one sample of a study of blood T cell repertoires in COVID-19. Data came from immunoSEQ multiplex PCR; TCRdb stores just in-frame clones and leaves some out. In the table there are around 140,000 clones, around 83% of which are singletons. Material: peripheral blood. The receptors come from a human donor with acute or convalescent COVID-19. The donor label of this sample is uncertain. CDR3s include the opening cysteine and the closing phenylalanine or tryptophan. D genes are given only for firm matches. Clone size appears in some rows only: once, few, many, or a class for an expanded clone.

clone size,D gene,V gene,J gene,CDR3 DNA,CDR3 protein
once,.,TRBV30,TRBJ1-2,TGTGCCTGGAGTCATAGGGCTCCGGGGAGCTACACCTTC,CAWSHRAPGSYTF
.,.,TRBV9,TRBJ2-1,TGTGCCAGCAGCGTAGGACAGCGACCGATATACAATGAGCAGTTCTTC,CASSVGQRPIYNEQFF
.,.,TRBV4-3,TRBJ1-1,TGCGCCAGCAGCCAAACAGTTCCTGAAGCTTTCTTT,CASSQTVPEAFF
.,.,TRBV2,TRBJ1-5,TGTGCCAGCAGCCGGGGAAACAATCAGCCCCAGCATTTT,CASSRGNNQPQHF
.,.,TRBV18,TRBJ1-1,TGTGCCAGCTCACCACTAGGCGGGGTTGGGGGAACCACTGAAGCTTTCTTT,CASSPLGGVGGTTEAFF
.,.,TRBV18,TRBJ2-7,TGTGCCAGCTCACTGGACACTTTCTACGAGCAGTACTTC,CASSLDTFYEQYF
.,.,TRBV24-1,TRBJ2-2,TGTGCCACCAGTGCTCTGGGGCAGGGTTACACCGGGGAGCTGTTTTTT,CATSALGQGYTGELFF
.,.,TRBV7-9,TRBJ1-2,TGTGCCAGCAGCTTAGTAGCCCTCCCTGGCTATGGCTACACCTTC,CASSLVALPGYGYTF
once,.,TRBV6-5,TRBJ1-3,TGTGCCAGCAGACACGACAGGTACTCTGGAAACACCATATATTTT,CASRHDRYSGNTIYF
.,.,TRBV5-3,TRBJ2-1,TGTGCCAGAAGCTTGGACAGAGCCTTTGGGGGCCGAGACAATGAGCAGTTCTTC,CARSLDRAFGGRDNEQFF
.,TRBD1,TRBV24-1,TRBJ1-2,TGTGCCACCAGTGATGGGGACAGGGGGCGAGGCTACACCTTC,CATSDGDRGRGYTF
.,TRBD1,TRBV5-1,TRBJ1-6,TGCGCCAGCAGCTCCCGGACAGGGGCACTCCACTTT,CASSSRTGALHF
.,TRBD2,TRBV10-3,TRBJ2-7,TGTGCCTCCTGGGGGGGCGAGCAGTACTTC,CASWGGEQYF
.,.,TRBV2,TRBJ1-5,TGTGCCAGCAGGGACGATATGGCAGGGACTGGCCAGCCCCAGCATTTT,CASRDDMAGTGQPQHF
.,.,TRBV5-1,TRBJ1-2,TGCGCCAGCAGCTTGGCCCTTCAGGGTGGCTATGGCTACACCTTC,CASSLALQGGYGYTF
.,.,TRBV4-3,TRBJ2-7,TGCGCCAGCAGCCTGGCTACGGGACACCGTTACGAGCAGTACTTC,CASSLATGHRYEQYF
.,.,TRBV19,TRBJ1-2,TGTGCCAGTAGTCCCCGACAGGAGTATCGCTACACCTTC,CASSPRQEYRYTF
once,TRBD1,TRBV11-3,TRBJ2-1,TGTGCCAGCAGCTTGACAGGGGTTAACAATGAGCAGTTCTTC,CASSLTGVNNEQFF
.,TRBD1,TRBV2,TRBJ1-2,TGTGCCAGCAGTCGATTGAGGGGACAGGGGGCCTATGGCTACACCTTC,CASSRLRGQGAYGYTF
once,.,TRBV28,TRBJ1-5,TGTGCCAGCTCCCTTAATAGCAATCAGCCCCAGCATTTT,CASSLNSNQPQHF
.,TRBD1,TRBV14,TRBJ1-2,TGTGCCAGCAGCCCCCGGACAGGGGCCCCGTATGGCTACACCTTC,CASSPRTGAPYGYTF
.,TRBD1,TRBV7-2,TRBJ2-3,TGTGCCAGCAGCTTAAGGGGGCGAAGTATGGATACGCAGTATTTT,CASSLRGRSMDTQYF
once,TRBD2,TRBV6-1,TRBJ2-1,TGTGCCAGCAGTGCCCCGGATAGCGGGAACTACAATGAGCAGTTCTTC,CASSAPDSGNYNEQFF
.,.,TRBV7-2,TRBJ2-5,TGTGCCAGCAGCTCGCAAGAGACCCAGTACTTC,CASSSQETQYF
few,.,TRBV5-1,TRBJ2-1,TGCGCCAGCAGCTCCCGGACAGAAGCCAACAATGAGCAGTTCTTC,CASSSRTEANNEQFF
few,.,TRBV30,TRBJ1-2,TGTGCCTGGAACGGGTGGGGGGATGGCTACACCTTC,CAWNGWGDGYTF
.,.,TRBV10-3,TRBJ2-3,TGTGCCATCAGTGATAAGAGAAGCACAGATACGCAGTATTTT,CAISDKRSTDTQYF
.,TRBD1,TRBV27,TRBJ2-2,TGTGCCAGCCACCGGGACAGGGACACCGGGGAGCTGTTTTTT,CASHRDRDTGELFF
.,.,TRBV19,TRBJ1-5,TGTGCCAGCCTGGACAGAGCTTATAGCAATCAGCCCCAGCATTTT,CASLDRAYSNQPQHF
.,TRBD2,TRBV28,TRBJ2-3,TGTGCCAGCAGTCCAACTGGGACTAGCTTTACGCAGTATTTT,CASSPTGTSFTQYF
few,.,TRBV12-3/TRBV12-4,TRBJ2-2,TGTGCCAGCAGTTCAGGGGTTAACGGGGAGCTGTTTTTT,CASSSGVNGELFF
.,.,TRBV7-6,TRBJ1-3,TGTGCCAGCAGCTCCCCTAGCTCTGGAAACACCATATATTTT,CASSSPSSGNTIYF
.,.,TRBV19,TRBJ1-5,TGTGCCAGTAGTATCGCGTCCACGGGGAGGGAGGGCAATCAGCCCCAGCATTTT,CASSIASTGREGNQPQHF
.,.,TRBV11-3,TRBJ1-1,TGTGCCAGCAGCGCCACAAAAGCGGGCACTGAAGCTTTCTTT,CASSATKAGTEAFF
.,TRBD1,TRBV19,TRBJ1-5,TGTGCCAGTACCCCATCCGGGACAGGAGCTGGGCAGCCCCAGCATTTT,CASTPSGTGAGQPQHF
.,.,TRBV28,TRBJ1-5,TGTGCCAGCAGGGCTCTCCCTTCTCAAAATCAGCCCCAGCATTTT,CASRALPSQNQPQHF
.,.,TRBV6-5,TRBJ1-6,TGTGCCAGCAGCTCCGGGACACGGAATTCACCCCTCCACTTT,CASSSGTRNSPLHF